This T cell receptor (beta chain) is drawn from a study of cytomegalovirus exposure and HLA in healthy donors (dated by TCRdb to the late 2010s). Some background on the complete study: An earlier analysis of around 600 of the donors reported roughly 300 Gb of sequence data and 120 million or so unique TCR beta sequences from about 180 million T cells. A separate validation cohort of over a hundred different subjects was used in addition to the approximately 610-subject first cohort. An earlier analysis of approximately 640 of the donors applied high-throughput TCR beta sequencing to assess whether each TCR beta V gene segment acted as functional or pseudogenic. The aim of the study was to test whether cataloging public T cell receptors could identify signatures of past pathogen exposure. The number of typed donors differed by locus: roughly 620-630 for A, B, C, DRB1 and DQB1; some 500 for DQA1; some 610 for DPA1; and 400 to 480 for DPB1. A few DR-DQ haplotypes were treated as single units for association and clustering because of strong linkage in the cohort. Rather than using new phenotypic data, the later analysis identified candidate immune exposures from TCR beta sequences and from how often those sequences occurred across donors. Of the 350 to 450 genotyped donors, over 80% were placed in the genetic ancestry cluster associated with self-reported Caucasian donors. Among about 400 genotyped donors of the cohort, an average of around 240,000 unique TCR beta nucleotide sequences was sequenced per donor, of which about 18% were non-productive. All discovery cohort repertoires had been generated using a single sequencing platform. High-throughput TCR immunosequencing, statistical association of individual TCRs with disease status, and machine learning were combined to predict cytomegalovirus infection status. A later analysis re-analyzed previously published TCR beta repertoires from approximately 700 donors and added high-resolution HLA genotyping to study TCR occurrence patterns. Both class I and class II loci were covered by HLA typing, at four-digit resolution. An early release covering more than 500 HLA-typed donors comprised roughly 300 gigabases of sequencing data and tens of millions of unique TCR sequences. Using immunosequencing, the study profiled T cell repertoires from 500 to 800 subjects and related those repertoires to cytomegalovirus serostatus. Donor age, sex, ethnicity and CMV serostatus were compiled together with the repertoire data. A later genetic analysis took genome-wide SNP genotypes for about 55% of the roughly 670 donors and used that subset as a discovery cohort.

The cohort comprised more than 550 healthy bone marrow donors. All cohort members were sampled while nominally healthy, although unrecorded immune exposures were likely present. The donor was CMV seronegative and was included in the group of a few hundred seronegative cohort members. A peripheral blood sample was collected from each donor, and TCR beta sequencing was performed on peripheral blood mononuclear cells. The Qiagen DNeasy Blood Extraction Kit was used to extract genomic DNA from the blood cell samples. The paper's findings and limits, for the study overall: Sequencing depth was assumed to be roughly uniform across donors in the presence/absence analyses, though that assumption may not hold. The cohort was sequenced for TCR beta chains only, and without alpha or paired-chain data the features that could be detected were limited. Correlated functional status among segregating V segments might be attributable to linkage disequilibrium, but an unknown experimental factor could not be ruled out. A later analysis found that most CMV-associated TCR beta chains appeared HLA-restricted, with HLA associations seemingly driven largely by CMV exposure. Most TCR sequences were observed very rarely across donors, whereas some public TCRs were present in many individuals. In both the original and validation cohorts, the classifier was reported to diagnose cytomegalovirus status with high specificity and sensitivity. Compared with the roughly 700-donor mean, donors in an Asian-associated ancestry cluster had fewer N-insertions in productive TCRs, according to a later genetic analysis. At a false discovery rate of 0.05, a later analysis linked 15,000 to 20,000 TCR beta sequences to specific HLA alleles. Broadly in line with IMGT annotations, most TCR beta V segments showed up in productive rearrangements about 87% or about 30% of the time in an earlier analysis of under 700 of the donors. The authors suggested that the approach could potentially be extended to other disease states and immunological phenotypes. In a later analysis, several top co-occurrence clusters were reported to appear linked to parvovirus B19, influenza, CMV and Epstein-Barr virus. A few of the identified cytomegalovirus-associated TCR beta chains were confirmed in vitro to be specific for cytomegalovirus antigens. A later genetic analysis associated a missense DCLRE1C variant with V-gene and J-gene trimming of TCR beta chains, and an independent cohort replicated the association. A further reported finding was that TCR beta sequences accurately predicted the HLA-A and HLA-B alleles for most subjects in the first cohort. The earlier analysis of 587 of the donors excluded some 15 rarely observed V segments, including chromosome 9 orphons, because counts were too low. When HLA alleles, especially DR and DQ, strongly co-occurred, TCR associations were difficult to assign to individual alleles. Some IMGT-functional V segments, including TRBV6-2 and TRBV6-3, could not be told apart with the 87-base-pair reads, so those segments were excluded. A cluster of highly shared sequence variants was judged likely to be a technical artifact of the sequencing pipeline. In a later analysis, HLA-associated TCR beta chains showed more clonal expansion and lower generation probabilities than non-associated chains that were equally common. According to a later analysis, TCR association rates differed among HLA loci, with DRB1 alleles showing the most associated TCRs and HLA-C alleles showing the fewest. Because HLA typing was unavailable for some donors at each locus, only the typed subset was used in association tests. The study listed 164 TCR beta chains as associated with cytomegalovirus. The only immune exposure information available for the cohort was CMV serostatus.

According to the germline V gene (reference sequence), CDR1 reads LNHNV and CDR2 reads YYDKDF. The CDR3 runs 15 residues from the cysteine to the phenylalanine. The only DNA kept is the CDR3, 45 bases in frame from the first base. Germline trimming amounts to 1 base on V and 5 bases on J, with 4 as the count of junction bases outside the gene matches. As concerns this clone: The specificity of this receptor is unknown.

Library preparation used the immunoSEQ multiplex PCR assay. For the multiplex PCR, a mixture combining 60 forward primers for TCR Vbeta segments and 13 reverse primers for TCR Jbeta segments was used. A multiplex PCR assay on genomic DNA amplified the CDR3 region of rearranged TCR beta genes. The Illumina HiSeq System was used to sequence the amplified TCR beta libraries as 87-base-pair reads. As for the original processing: A later analysis tallied about 77 million unique TCR beta chains across the 666 repertoires, and about 10 million of those chains were shared by two or more donors. Raw reads were error-corrected and collapsed into unique sequences by a nearest-neighbor algorithm in which closely related sequences were merged to remove PCR and sequencing errors. CDR3 sequences were aligned to IMGT reference sequences to assign V, D and J gene segments. Each retained sequence needed at least a six-nucleotide match to both a V gene segment and a J gene segment. A rearrangement counted as productive if the CDR3 had no stop codons and remained in frame with V and J, and every other rearrangement counted as non-productive. Following IMGT convention, CDR3 was defined as the stretch from the second conserved V-encoded cysteine up to the conserved J-encoded phenylalanine. In an earlier analysis of around 640 of the donors, sequences lacking an unambiguous match to a single V gene segment were excluded. In an earlier analysis of almost 600 of the donors, a V segment was called functional when productive rearrangements were above 56.7%, and segregating when the standard deviation between donors exceeded 5%. A statistical classification framework was developed to diagnose cytomegalovirus status using the catalog of TCR beta chain sequences. A later analysis assigned V and J genes by comparing TCR nucleotide sequences with IMGT/GENE-DB human TR gene sequences. The TCRdist pipeline was used in a later analysis to assign CDR3 sequences and most-parsimonious VDJ recombination scenarios. A later analysis defined each TCR beta chain by its CDR3 amino acid sequence plus V-gene family, and excluded reads lacking a unique V-gene family. As a way to deal with suspected cross-contamination and a sequencing artifact, a later analysis dropped hundreds of nucleotide sequences that were highly shared and had low generation probability. In a later analysis, a clonal expansion index for each public chain was calculated from normalized within-repertoire ranks of inferred template counts. In a later analysis, generation probabilities were computed using a VDJ recombination model fitted to out-of-frame rearrangements, and the results were checked against IGoR. In a later analysis, TCR-TCR, TCR-HLA and TCR-CMV co-occurrence was scored with hypergeometric tests, and a repertoire-size bias correction was applied to TCR pairs. In a later analysis, false discovery rates were estimated by permuting HLA or CMV assignments 20 times. A later analysis grouped co-occurring TCRs with DBSCAN, adding TCRdist sequence similarity when clustering within HLA-allele-positive subsets. Co-occurrence clustering excluded repertoires with fewer than 30,000 or more than 120,000 public chains, plus five with anomalous nucleotide sharing. TCRdb retrieved this table from immuneACCESS and kept in-frame rearrangements only. Not all clones are present; in checked studies, unresolved V genes account for under half, and no reason is known for the remainder. The DNA gave D and trimming, while V, J and clone size come from that table. In this sample's table one finds some 80,000 clones. Clones ranked in the top ten supply 1% to 1.4% of the sample.

Sequencing used PBMCs. The source of this sequence is a woman aged 25 to 45 in good health and CMV-seronegative. The rearrangement combines TRBV15 with TRBJ2-1, and 8 junction bases match TRBD1. The CDR3 region reads CATSRGGQDDNEQFF. The DNA sequence is TGTGCCACCAGCAGAGGGGGACAGGACGACAATGAGCAGTTCTTC.